A selection of T cell receptor beta chains follows, all from one sample in a study of blood T cell repertoires in COVID-19. Profiled with immunoSEQ multiplex PCR; TCRdb holds only in-frame clones, not every one. The sample contains 180,000 or so clones, roughly 90% of which appear only once. What was sequenced was PBMCs or T cells enriched from blood (not recorded which). The receptors shown here come from a woman in her late teens or twenties who had recovered from COVID-19. CDR3s include the opening cysteine and the closing phenylalanine or tryptophan. Clone size, where shown, is once, few, many, or a class for clones that have expanded.

>TRBV7-2|once|14
CASSLLSSYNEQFF
>TRBV7-2|.|15
CASSSSRLANNEQFF
>TRBV27|.|12
CATRRGSYGYTF
>TRBV29-1|.|12
CSVGTEQETQYF
>TRBV7-9|.|17
CASSSYKTGAGANVLTF
>TRBV7-2|.|18
CASSLWLAGGVSSYEQYF
>TRBV10-3|.|16
CAISVRTEGPNYGYTF
>TRBV5-8|.|14
CASSLGQTYNEQFF
>TRBV7-9|.|16
CASSPSGLAASYEQYF
>TRBV19|.|15
CASSISTGGTYEQYF
>TRBV30|.|15
CAWSHGGSINYGYTF
>TRBV3-1/TRBV3-2|.|17
CASSQGLAGVGQETQYF
>TRBV5-5|.|16
CASSSPLRVSSYEQYF
>TRBV28|.|11
CASSPGVAQHF
>TRBV7-9|.|16
CASSSPSPDLQETQYF
>TRBV3-1/TRBV3-2|.|15
CASSRRIGGNYEQYF
>TRBV28|medium-sized|15
CASLEGGANTGELFF
>TRBV7-9|.|12
CASTLQEGEQFF
>TRBV30|.|18
CAWSVRWGLAGGKETQYF
>TRBV7-8|.|14
CASSRRQGPYEQYF
>TRBV18|.|15
CASSPTTATNEKLFF
>TRBV5-7|.|17
CASSLAGERSRNTEAFF
>TRBV6-5|.|14
CASSYSGGQETQYF
>TRBV7-9|.|16
CASSSRTGMGTDTQYF
>TRBV14|.|14
CASSLRQGEAEAFF
>TRBV19|.|16
CASSIDPGQMNTEAFF
>TRBV18|.|17
CASLPPIRQGAHYEQYF
>TRBV25-1|.|13
CASRTGGSYGYTF
>TRBV2|.|16
CASSEADRGLSDGYTF
>TRBV19|.|16
CASSIGGWDRAYEQYF
>TRBV28|.|19
CASSLLPVWERESSYEQYF
>TRBV28|.|16
CASSSPLPGRGGKLFF
>TRBV27|.|17
CASSPLSTASSYNEQFF
>TRBV30|.|14
CAWSTTNQGSEQYF